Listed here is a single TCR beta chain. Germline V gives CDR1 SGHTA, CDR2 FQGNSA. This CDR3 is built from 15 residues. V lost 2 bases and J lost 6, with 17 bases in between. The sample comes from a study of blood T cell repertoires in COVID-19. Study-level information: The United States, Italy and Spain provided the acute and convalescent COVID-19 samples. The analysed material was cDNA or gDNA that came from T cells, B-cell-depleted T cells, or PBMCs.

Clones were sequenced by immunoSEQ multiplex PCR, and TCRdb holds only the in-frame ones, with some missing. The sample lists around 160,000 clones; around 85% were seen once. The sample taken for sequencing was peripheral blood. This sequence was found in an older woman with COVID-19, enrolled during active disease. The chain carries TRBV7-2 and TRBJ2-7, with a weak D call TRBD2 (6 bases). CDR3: CASSLSPERAGEQYF. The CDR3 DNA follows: TGTGCCAGCAGCTTATCTCCCGAGCGAGCGGGCGAGCAGTACTTC. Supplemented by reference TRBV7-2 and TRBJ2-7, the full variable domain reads GAGVSQSPSNKVTEKGKDVELRCDPISGHTALYWYRQSLGQGLEFLIYFQGNSAPDKSGLPSDRFSAERTGGSVSTLTIQRTQQEDSAVYLCASSLSPERAGEQYFGPGTRLTVT.